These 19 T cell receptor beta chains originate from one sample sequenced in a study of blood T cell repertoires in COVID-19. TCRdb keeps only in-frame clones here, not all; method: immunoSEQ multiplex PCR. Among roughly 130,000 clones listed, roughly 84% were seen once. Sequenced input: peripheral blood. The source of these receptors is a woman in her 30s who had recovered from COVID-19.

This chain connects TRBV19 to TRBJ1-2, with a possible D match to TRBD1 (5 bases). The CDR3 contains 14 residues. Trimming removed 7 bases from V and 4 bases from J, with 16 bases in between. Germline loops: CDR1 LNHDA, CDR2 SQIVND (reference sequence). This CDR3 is CASIGRESLYGYTF. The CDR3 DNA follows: TGTGCCAGTATAGGCAGGGAATCCCTCTATGGCTACACCTTC.

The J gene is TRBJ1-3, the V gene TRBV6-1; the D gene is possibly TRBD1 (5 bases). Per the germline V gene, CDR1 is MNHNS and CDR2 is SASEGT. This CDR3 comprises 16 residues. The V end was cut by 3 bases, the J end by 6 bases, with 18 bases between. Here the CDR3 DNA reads TGTGCCAGCAGTGATTACAGGCGGTACTCGATAAACACCATATATTTT. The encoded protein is CASSDYRRYSINTIYF.

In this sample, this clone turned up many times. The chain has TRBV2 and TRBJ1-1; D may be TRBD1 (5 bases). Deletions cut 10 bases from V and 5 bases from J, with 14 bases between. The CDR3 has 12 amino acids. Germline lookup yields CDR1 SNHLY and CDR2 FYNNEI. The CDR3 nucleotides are TGTGCCACCCAAGGGGAAGGAACTGAAGCTTTCTTT. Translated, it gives CATQGEGTEAFF.

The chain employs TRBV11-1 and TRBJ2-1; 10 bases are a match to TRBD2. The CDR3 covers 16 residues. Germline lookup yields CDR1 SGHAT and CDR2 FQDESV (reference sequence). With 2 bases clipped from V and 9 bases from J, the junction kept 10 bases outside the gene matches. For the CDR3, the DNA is TGTGCCAGCAGCTTATCGGCCAGCGGGGGGGCAAGTGAGCAGTTCTTC. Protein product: CASSLSASGGASEQFF.

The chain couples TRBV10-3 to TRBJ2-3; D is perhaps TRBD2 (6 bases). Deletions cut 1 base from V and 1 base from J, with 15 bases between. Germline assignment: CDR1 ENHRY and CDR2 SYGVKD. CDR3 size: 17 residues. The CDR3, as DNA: TGTGCCATCAGTGAGTTGGGGACTCCCTGGGGCACAGATACGCAGTATTTT. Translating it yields CAISELGTPWGTDTQYF.

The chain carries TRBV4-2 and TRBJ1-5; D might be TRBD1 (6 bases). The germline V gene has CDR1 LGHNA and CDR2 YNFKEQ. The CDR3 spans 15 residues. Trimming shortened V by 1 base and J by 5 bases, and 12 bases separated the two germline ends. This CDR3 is CASSQVLAGDQPQHF. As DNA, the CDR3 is TGTGCCAGCAGCCAAGTTCTGGCAGGGGATCAGCCCCAGCATTTT.

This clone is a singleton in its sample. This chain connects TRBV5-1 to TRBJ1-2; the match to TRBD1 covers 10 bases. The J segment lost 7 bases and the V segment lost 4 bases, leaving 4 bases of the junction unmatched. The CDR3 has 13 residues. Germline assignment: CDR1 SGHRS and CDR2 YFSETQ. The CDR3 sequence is CASSVGTGAGYTF. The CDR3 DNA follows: TGCGCCAGCAGCGTCGGGACAGGGGCTGGCTACACCTTC.

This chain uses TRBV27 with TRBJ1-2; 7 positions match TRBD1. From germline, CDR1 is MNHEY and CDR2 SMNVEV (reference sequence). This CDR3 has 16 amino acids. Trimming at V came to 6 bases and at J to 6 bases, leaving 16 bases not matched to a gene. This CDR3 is CASSYLPADRVDGYTF. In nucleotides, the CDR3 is TGTGCCAGCAGCTACCTCCCCGCCGACAGGGTTGATGGCTACACCTTC.

The CDR3 loop reads CASSFRLNTEAFF. CDR3 nucleotides: TGTGCCAGCAGTTTCCGTTTGAACACTGAAGCTTTCTTT. The chain links TRBV12-3 or TRBV12-4 to TRBJ1-1; no reliable D call. Trimming shortened V by 3 bases and J by 0 bases, and 5 bases separated the two germline ends. The CDR3 extends over 13 amino acids.

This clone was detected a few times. The CDR3, as DNA: TGCGCCAGCAGCCAAGAACTTGGGACAGGGTCCTACGAGCAGTACTTC. Its translation is CASSQELGTGSYEQYF. The chain uses TRBV4-1 and TRBJ2-7, with TRBD1 identical over 9 bases. The CDR3 is 16 amino acids. The germline V gene has CDR1 MGHRA and CDR2 YSYEKL. V dropped 0 bases and J dropped 1; count of bases not matched to a gene: 4.

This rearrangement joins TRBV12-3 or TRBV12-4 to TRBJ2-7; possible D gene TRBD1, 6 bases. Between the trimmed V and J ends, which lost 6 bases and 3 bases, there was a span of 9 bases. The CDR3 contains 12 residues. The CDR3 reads CASRDSHYEQYF. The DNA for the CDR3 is TGTGCCAGCAGGGACAGCCACTACGAGCAGTACTTC.

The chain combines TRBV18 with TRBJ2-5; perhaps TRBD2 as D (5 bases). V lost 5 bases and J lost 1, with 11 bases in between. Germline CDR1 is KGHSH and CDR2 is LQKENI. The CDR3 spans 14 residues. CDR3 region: CASSINRGQETQYF. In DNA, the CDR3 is TGTGCCAGCTCAATAAATCGGGGCCAAGAGACCCAGTACTTC.

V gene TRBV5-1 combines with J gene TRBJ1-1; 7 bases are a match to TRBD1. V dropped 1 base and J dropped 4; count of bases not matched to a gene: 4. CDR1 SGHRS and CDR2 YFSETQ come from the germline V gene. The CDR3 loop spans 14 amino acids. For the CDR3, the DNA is TGCGCCAGCAGCTTGTACAGGGGAGGCACTGAAGCTTTCTTT. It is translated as CASSLYRGGTEAFF.

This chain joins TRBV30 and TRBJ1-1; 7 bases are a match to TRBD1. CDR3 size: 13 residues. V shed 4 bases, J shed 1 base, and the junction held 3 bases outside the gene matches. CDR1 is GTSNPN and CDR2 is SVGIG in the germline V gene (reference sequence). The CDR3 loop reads CAWKAGGNTEAFF. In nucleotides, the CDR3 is TGTGCCTGGAAAGCAGGGGGGAACACTGAAGCTTTCTTT.

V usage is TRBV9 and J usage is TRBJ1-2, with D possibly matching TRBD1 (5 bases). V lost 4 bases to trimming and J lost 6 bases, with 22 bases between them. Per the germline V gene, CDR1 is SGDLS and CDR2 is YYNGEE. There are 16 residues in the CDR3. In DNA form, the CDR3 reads TGTGCCAGCAGCCATGAGCTTGTTGTGGGGGAGGATGGCTACACCTTC. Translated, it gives CASSHELVVGEDGYTF.

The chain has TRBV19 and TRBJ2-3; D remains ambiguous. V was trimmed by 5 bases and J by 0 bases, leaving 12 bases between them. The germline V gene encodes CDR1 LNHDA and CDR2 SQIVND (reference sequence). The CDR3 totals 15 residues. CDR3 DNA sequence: TGTGCCAGTAGTCCCCAGGAAGGTAGCACAGATACGCAGTATTTT. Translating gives CASSPQEGSTDTQYF.

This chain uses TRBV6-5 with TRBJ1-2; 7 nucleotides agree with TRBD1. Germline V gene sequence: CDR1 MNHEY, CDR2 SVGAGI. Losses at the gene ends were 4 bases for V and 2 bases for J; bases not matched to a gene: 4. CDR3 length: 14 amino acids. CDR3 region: CASSSLDRNYGYTF. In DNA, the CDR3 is TGTGCCAGCAGTTCCTTGGACAGGAACTATGGCTACACCTTC.

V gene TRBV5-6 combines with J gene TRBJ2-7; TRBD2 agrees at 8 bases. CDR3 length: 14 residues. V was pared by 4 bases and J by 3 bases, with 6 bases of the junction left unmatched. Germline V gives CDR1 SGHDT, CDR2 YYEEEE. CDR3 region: CASSPHGGVYEQYF. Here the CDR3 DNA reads TGTGCCAGCAGCCCCCACGGGGGGGTCTACGAGCAGTACTTC.

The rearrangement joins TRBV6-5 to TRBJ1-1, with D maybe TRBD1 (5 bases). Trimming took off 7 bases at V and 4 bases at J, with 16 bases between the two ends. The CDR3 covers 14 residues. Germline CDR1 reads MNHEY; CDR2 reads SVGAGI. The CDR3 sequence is CASTSQGIGTEAFF. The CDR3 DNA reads TGTGCCAGCACAAGCCAGGGTATAGGCACTGAAGCTTTCTTT.